This T cell receptor (beta chain) originates from a study of PD-L1 blockade in urothelial cancer. About the research overall: Blood was tested 3 weeks (second dose) and 6 weeks into treatment. Reported median T cell count for blood samples was 110,000 to 150,000.

The patients' disease, urothelial carcinoma, was locally advanced or metastatic. Here immunoSEQ multiplex PCR was the method, and the copy in TCRdb shows in-frame clones only, minus some. The sample has roughly 42,000 clones, more than 65% seen once. The count of this clone is one. Specimen: PBMCs, collected around atezolizumab (anti-PD-L1) treatment. This receptor was identified in a man aged 70-80 years with urothelial cancer.

CDR3 nucleotide sequence: TGCGCCAGCAGCCAAGGGACAGGGGTTTTGACAGATACGCAGTATTTT. Its protein product is CASSQGTGVLTDTQYF. The genes are TRBV4-3 and TRBJ2-3; the match to TRBD1 covers 9 bases. This CDR3 has 16 amino acids. V gave up 1 base and J gave up 3 bases; unmatched junction bases: 5. In germline, CDR1 is LGHNA, CDR2 YSLEER.